Listed here are 4 T cell receptor beta chains from one sample, sequenced in a study of cytomegalovirus exposure and HLA in healthy donors. Measured with immunoSEQ multiplex PCR; TCRdb has only the in-frame clones, and not every one. The repertoire holds 150,000 to 200,000 clones, with about 89% as singletons. The sequencing input was PBMCs. Receptors originate from a man between 18 and 35 years old in good health and CMV-seropositive.

The CDR3 reads CASSENRVINQPQHF. The CDR3 DNA is TGTGCCAGCAGTGAAAACAGGGTCATCAATCAGCCCCAGCATTTT. V usage is TRBV2 and J usage is TRBJ1-5; maybe TRBD1 (6 bases). Trimming took 2 bases from V and 3 from J, leaving 11 bases between them. The germline V gene has CDR1 SNHLY and CDR2 FYNNEI. This CDR3 region has 15 residues.

The V and J genes are TRBV4-1 and TRBJ1-1; D remains ambiguous. Germline-derived CDR1 and CDR2 are MGHRA and YSYEKL. This CDR3 has 14 amino acids. Deletions cut 0 bases from V and 4 bases from J, with 9 bases between. The CDR3 sequence: CASSQDPPRTEAFF. CDR3 DNA sequence: TGCGCCAGCAGCCAAGATCCCCCCCGCACTGAAGCTTTCTTT.

This clone was seen only a few times. The chain carries TRBV6-5 and TRBJ1-5, with 10 bases lining up with TRBD1. The CDR3 contains 15 residues. The J segment lost 3 bases and the V segment lost 5 bases, leaving 4 bases of the junction unmatched. The germline CDR1 and CDR2 sequences are MNHEY and SVGAGI. CDR3 sequence reads: CASSARQGANQPQHF. Written as DNA, the CDR3 is TGTGCCAGCAGTGCAAGACAGGGGGCCAATCAGCCCCAGCATTTT.

The CDR3 DNA follows: TGCAGCGTGCGCCCGACTTATGAGTCCTACAATGAGCAGTTCTTC. This translates into CSVRPTYESYNEQFF. The V call is TRBV29-1, the J call TRBJ2-1; no clear D gene. The length of the CDR3 is 15 residues. Germline V gene sequence: CDR1 SQVTM, CDR2 ANQGSEA. Trimming stripped 6 bases from V and 1 base from J, with 16 bases between.